Reported below is one T cell receptor (beta chain). The source of the sample is a study of response to subunit inactivated influenza vaccine. This CDR3 has 16 amino acids. Germline V gene sequence: CDR1 DFQATT, CDR2 SNEGSKA (reference sequence). The V and J ends lost 6 bases and 2 bases respectively, with 20 bases between them. TCRdb redid the calling of the RT-PCR reads with MiXCR, one entry per CDR3 protein. The table records 400,000 to 650,000 distinct CDR3 sequences, under 8.5% of them present only once. The starting material was PBMCs from blood, obtained less than 30 months after vaccination. The chain links TRBV20-1 to TRBJ1-5; tentatively, D is TRBD1 (5 bases). This receptor was obtained from a man between 50 and 75 years old who received an inactivated influenza vaccine. This CDR3 is CSAPRRGMVGNQPQHF. In DNA form, the CDR3 reads TGCAGTGCCCCCAGACGGGGGATGGTCGGCAATCAGCCCCAGCATTTT.